Here is one T cell receptor beta chain with its context. Its antigen remains unknown. At one boundary the junction diverges from the germline segment, which might be a read error. Before being chosen for sequencing, patients had shown CD8+CD57+ cell expansion by flow cytometry. Severe acquired aplastic anemia was the diagnosis recorded for all patients. This sample was included in a study of CD8+CD57+ T cells in acquired aplastic anemia. Study details: Yields of DNA that came from sorted CD4+ and CD8+ cells averaged approximately 3.2 ug.

The study, taken as a whole, reports: Patients and controls shared approximately 30 CD8+ CDR3 sequences.

The TCR beta profiling, which covered VDJ combination and CDR3 sequence, was carried out using genomic DNA as the template. Via MiXCR, TCRdb re-called the reads, giving one row per CDR3 protein. The table shows 200,000 to 250,000 distinct CDR3 sequences, with 55% to 65% occurring only once. The V gene's germline CDR1 is KGHDR and CDR2 SFDVKD. The CDR3 has 13 residues. The sequence derives from a human donor with aplastic anemia. The chain has TRBV24-1 and TRBJ2-2; tentatively, D is TRBD1 or TRBD2 (5 bases each). Sequencing was done on a sample of sorted CD4+, CD8+, or CD8+CD57+ T cells (not recorded which) from PBMCs. The CDR3 coding sequence is TGTGCCACGCAAGGGGCCCTAGTCGGGGAGCCGTTTTTT. Its translation: CATQGALVGEPFF.